The source of this T cell receptor beta chain is a study of blood T cell repertoires in COVID-19. Across the whole study: The United States, Italy and Spain supplied acute and convalescent COVID-19 samples. Sample material is recorded as cDNA or gDNA derived from T cells, B-cell-depleted T cells, or PBMCs.

This CDR3 is 12 amino acids long. Germline V gene sequence: CDR1 LNHNV, CDR2 YYDKDF (reference sequence). The germline V and J ends were trimmed by 1 base and 8 bases, with 6 bases remaining between them. As processed by the authors: Amplification of reference gene primers was used by the study to estimate nucleated cell counts. The table came from immunoSEQ multiplex PCR; TCRdb's copy has only in-frame clones and leaves some out. That table gives V, J and clone size, and the DNA gave D and trimming. The sample includes 40,000 to 65,000 clones, about three quarters of them seen just once. The sample was peripheral blood. The receptor was derived from a human donor with active or convalescent COVID-19. The donor label of this sample is uncertain. The chain employs TRBV15 and TRBJ2-1; unclear D gene. CDR3 coding DNA: TGTGCCACCAGCAGAGGAGTGGATGAGCAGTTCTTC. It specifies CATSRGVDEQFF.